This TCR beta chain was identified in a study of beta chain features in type 1 diabetes. Findings and caveats of the study: Significant though moderate, a shortening of TCRB CDR3s appeared in all four CD4+ subsets of Type 1 diabetes patients.

Details on this clone: Its antigen remains unidentified.

As every portion of the isolated RNA was reverse transcribed, the sequencing read expressed TCRB transcripts. TCRdb keeps only in-frame clones here, not all; method: immunoSEQ multiplex PCR. The sample has about 270,000 clones, roughly 13% seen once; the top ten hold 0.015% to 0.02%. The TCR comes from a man aged 25 to 40 with type 1 diabetes. The sample taken for sequencing was naive CD4+ T cells from blood.

Here the CDR3 reads CASSGGQGASNEQFF. The CDR3 DNA follows: TGTGCCAGCAGCGGGGGACAGGGGGCGTCCAATGAGCAGTTCTTC. This chain links TRBV9 with TRBJ2-1, with 12 bases matching TRBD1. Germline V gene lookup returns CDR1 SGDLS and CDR2 YYNGEE. The V segment lost 3 bases and the J segment 6 bases; nucleotides outside the gene matches: 4. The CDR3 is made up of 15 amino acids.